This entry lists 11 T cell receptor beta chains sequenced from one sample in a study of T cell responses to AZD1222 COVID-19 vaccine. Clones were read by immunoSEQ multiplex PCR, and TCRdb kept only the in-frame ones, dropping some. The data contain about 130,000 clones, over 85% of them singletons. This sample comprised peripheral blood, obtained on day 0 of AZD1222 vaccination. The receptor source for this set is an adult in good health.

The chain employs TRBV29-1 and TRBJ1-2; TRBD1 aligns across 10 bases. Germline CDR1 is SQVTM and CDR2 is ANQGSEA. The V gene end was trimmed by 7 bases and the J gene end by 7 bases; junction bases not matched to a gene: 15. The CDR3 sequence is 15 residues long. The CDR3 nucleotides are TGCAGCGCATATAAACCGGGACAGGGGCGCCCTGGCTACACCTTC. Translated, it gives CSAYKPGQGRPGYTF. The whole variable domain, remainder taken from reference TRBV29-1 and TRBJ1-2, is SAVISQKPSRDICQRGTSLTIQCQVDSQVTMMFWYRQQPGQSLTLIATANQGSEATYESGFVIDKFPISRPNLTFSTLTVSNMSPEDSSIYLCSAYKPGQGRPGYTFGSGTRLTVV.

CDR3 DNA: TGTGCCAGCAGCCCCTCGACAGGGCGCAATCAGCCCCAGCATTTT. Translated: CASSPSTGRNQPQHF. The V gene is TRBV7-2, the J gene TRBJ1-5; 7 bases are shared with TRBD1. V gave up 5 bases and J gave up 2 bases; unmatched junction bases: 6. Germline assignment: CDR1 SGHTA and CDR2 FQGNSA. The CDR3 runs to 15 residues.

This clone was seen a handful of times. The chain links TRBV4-2 to TRBJ2-2; the D is unclear. This CDR3 is built from 13 residues. V lost 3 bases and J 8 bases, leaving 10 bases between the germline ends. Germline-derived CDR1 and CDR2 are LGHNA and YNFKEQ. In DNA, the CDR3 is TGTGCCAGCAGCCATCCAGTTCGGGGGGAGCTGTTTTTT. It translates to CASSHPVRGELFF.

The chain recombines TRBV5-4 with TRBJ2-6; 9 nucleotides match TRBD2. The CDR3 covers 17 residues. V shed 4 bases and J 2 bases; nucleotides not matched to a gene: 7. Germline-derived CDR1 and CDR2 are SGHNT and YYREEE (reference sequence). The DNA for the CDR3 is TGTGCCAGCAGCATACCGGGACTAGCAACTGGGGCCAACGTCCTGACTTTC. Its protein is CASSIPGLATGANVLTF. The complete variable domain, with remaining parts taken from reference TRBV5-4 and TRBJ2-6, reads ETGVTQSPTHLIKTRGQQVTLRCSSQSGHNTVSWYQQALGQGPQFIFQYYREEENGRGNFPPRFSGLQFPNYSSELNVNALELDDSALYLCASSIPGLATGANVLTFGAGSRLTVL.

The CDR3 protein is CASRGDSLGPYEQYF. CDR3 DNA sequence: TGTGCCAGCAGAGGGGACAGCCTTGGCCCCTACGAGCAGTACTTC. V and J are TRBV6-5 and TRBJ2-7; 7 bases align to TRBD1. The CDR3 has 15 amino acids. Germline trimming cut 6 bases from V and 2 bases from J; bases unmatched to any gene: 10. Germline V gene data show CDR1 as MNHEY and CDR2 as SVGAGI.

The V gene is TRBV7-2, the J gene TRBJ2-3, with a possible D match to TRBD1 (6 bases). The CDR3 runs to 15 residues. Germline CDR1 reads SGHTA; CDR2 reads FQGNSA. Trimming took off 3 bases at V and 4 bases at J, with 14 bases between the two ends. The chain's CDR3 is CASSFRAGVADTQYF. For the CDR3, the DNA is TGTGCCAGCAGCTTCCGGGCAGGGGTTGCAGATACGCAGTATTTT. The full variable domain, with the rest looked up from reference TRBV7-2 and TRBJ2-3, is GAGVSQSPSNKVTEKGKDVELRCDPISGHTALYWYRQSLGQGLEFLIYFQGNSAPDKSGLPSDRFSAERTGGSVSTLTIQRTQQEDSAVYLCASSFRAGVADTQYFGPGTRLTVL.

The rearrangement links TRBV3-1 (or the pseudogene TRBV3-2) to TRBJ1-3, with D uncertain. The CDR3 is 14 residues long. Germline V CDR1 and CDR2: LGHDT, YNNKEL (reference sequence). The V gene lost 1 base and the J gene lost 1 base, with 5 bases spanning the gap. CDR3 sequence reads: CASSQAGSGNTIYF. CDR3 sequence (DNA): TGTGCCAGCAGCCAAGCGGGATCTGGAAACACCATATATTTT.

The gene calls are TRBV5-1 and TRBJ2-7; 8 bases agree with TRBD2. This CDR3 is built from 16 residues. Looked up from germline, CDR1 is SGHRS and CDR2 is YFSETQ. V lost 4 bases, J lost 7 bases, and 16 bases stayed unmatched. In nucleotides, the CDR3 is TGCGCCAGCAGCCCTCTGGGCCCGGGAGGGGTAGGAGAGCAGTACTTC. This encodes CASSPLGPGGVGEQYF. Variable domain in full (rest from reference TRBV5-1 and TRBJ2-7): KAGVTQTPRYLIKTRGQQVTLSCSPISGHRSVSWYQQTPGQGLQFLFEYFSETQRNKGNFPGRFSGRQFSNSRSEMNVSTLELGDSALYLCASSPLGPGGVGEQYFGPGTRLTVT.

The V call is TRBV3-1 (or the pseudogene TRBV3-2), the J call TRBJ1-2; 9 bases agree with TRBD1. Trimming took 4 bases from V and 4 from J; bases not matched to a gene: 7. CDR3 length: 15 residues. The germline V gene has CDR1 LGHDT and CDR2 YNNKEL (reference sequence). CDR3 DNA: TGTGCCAGCAGCCCGAACAGGGGGCGCTTCTATGGCTACACCTTC. As protein: CASSPNRGRFYGYTF.

The CDR3 reads CASSLTAGSYNSPLHF. The CDR3 region has the DNA TGTGCCAGCAGCCTCACGGCAGGGTCCTATAATTCACCCCTCCACTTT. The chain carries TRBV7-2 and TRBJ1-6; D is possibly TRBD1 (5 bases). Germline assignment: CDR1 SGHTA and CDR2 FQGNSA. The CDR3 consists of 16 residues. The V end was cut by 5 bases, the J end by 1 base, with 12 bases between.

This rearrangement joins TRBV9 to TRBJ2-1; D remains ambiguous. Trimming removed 2 bases at V and 4 bases at J, with 4 bases between. CDR3 length equals 12 residues. In germline, CDR1 is SGDLS, CDR2 YYNGEE. This chain's CDR3 is CASSVGYNEQFF. CDR3 in DNA: TGTGCCAGCAGCGTTGGATACAATGAGCAGTTCTTC.